This T cell receptor beta chain came from a study of T cells in Graves' hyperthyroidism and ophthalmopathy (dated by TCRdb to the late 2010s). Looking at the study overall: Peripheral blood samples were taken at the time of initial diagnosis, prior to any treatment. Prospective prediction of ophthalmopathy was tested in an independent validation cohort of approximately 18 hyperthyroidism patients and around 16 patients who later progressed to ophthalmopathy. The 100 discovery patients were randomly divided into training and test sets at a 7:3 ratio. According to the paper, TCR Vbeta CDR3 sequencing was carried out on roughly 130 peripheral blood samples, which came from approximately 41 ophthalmopathy, under 85 hyperthyroidism and about 17 progressor patients. In addition, the study compared T-cell repertoires in thyroid tissue and in blood from six Graves' hyperthyroidism patients. After sampling, hyperthyroidism patients received methimazole starting at 30 mg daily, and ophthalmopathy patients received high-dose intravenous methylprednisolone. A discovery cohort of roughly 96 patients, approximately 45 with Graves' ophthalmopathy and approximately 55 with stable Graves' hyperthyroidism, was used to find distinguishing TCR V-J signatures. The full study reports these points: In validation, progression to ophthalmopathy was predicted by the model with roughly 71% sensitivity and roughly 76% specificity, a median of approximately 7.1 months before onset. A model built on a 13 V-J signature distinguished ophthalmopathy from stable hyperthyroidism, reaching around 90% sensitivity and about 81% specificity in cross-validation and 80%/75% in testing. Sample size was not statistically predetermined, and blinding of investigators to group allocation was not performed. Most expanded thyroid clonotypes (frequency above 0.001) were also detected in blood, a finding suggesting that blood repertoires may reflect thyroid immune responses.

From the cysteine through the phenylalanine, the CDR3 covers 13 amino acids. The DNA shown is the 39-base CDR3, in frame from base 1. Relative to germline, V is 1 base shorter and J is 7 bases shorter, with 8 bases between their ends. The germline V gene yields SNHLY for CDR1 and FYNNEI for CDR2. This clonotype was seen many times. The specificity of this receptor is unknown. No per-base quality is available; no much larger clone lies one base away. Amplification of TCR beta CDR3 regions was carried out from RNA transcripts. The first round of RT-PCR for the TCR CDR3 was performed with the HTBI primer set and the Qiagen OneStep RT-PCR kit. The libraries were constructed in a second round of multiplex PCR and then size-selected and purified. The libraries were sequenced on an Illumina HiSeq2000 using paired-end 100 bp reads. Per the source publication's procedure: SOAPnuke was used to process the raw data, throwing out any read that contained adapters or uncalled bases, had a mean Phred below 15, or lacked an exact constant-primer or identifier match. High-quality paired reads were merged using COPE v1.2.5, and each unique nucleotide sequence was defined as a clonotype. Clonotypes were aligned to IMGT TRBV, TRBD and TRBJ reference segments using MiTCR v1.1. Only V-J combinations with frequency above 0.0001, covering approximately 99% of repertoires, were analysed. A TCS score was defined as the ratio between F50 (clonal expansion) and ExV (chaos), using BLOSUM62-based TCRdist between CDR3 peptides within each V-J. Welch's t-statistics and random forest reduced roughly 530 V-J features to some 14, which were used in a naive Bayes classifier (R e1071). TCRdb trimmed the raw reads at Q25, called clones with MiXCR and kept productive beta chains. CDR3 protein duplicates are merged, each entry listing the most common genes and DNA. The authors' filters were not applied to this entry. The sample includes about 560,000 distinct CDR3 sequences, with around 15% observed a single time. Of the sample, around 19% is held by the ten largest clones.

Graves' hyperthyroidism was defined as stable when no progression to ophthalmopathy occurred over 18 months of follow-up. Hyperthyroidism patients were aged 18 to 65 years and newly diagnosed, with disease duration of less than 2 months. The study excluded patients with uncontrolled infections, other autoimmune diseases, pregnancy or lactation. Diagnoses were established on the basis of clinical symptoms, serum thyroxine and TRAb, thyroid ultrasound, and orbital computed tomography. PBMCs were isolated from 10 ml of fresh peripheral blood by Ficoll-Paque density gradient centrifugation. Total RNA was extracted with Trizol reagent, and quality was checked on an Agilent 2100 Bioanalyzer.

The sample comprised blood. The chain is made from TRBV2 and TRBJ1-5, with a weak D call of TRBD1 (5 bases match). The source of this sequence is a woman between 18 and 29 years old with Graves' hyperthyroidism. The CDR3 loop reads CASSEEWGQPQHF. The bases read TGTGCCAGCAGTGAAGAGTGGGGGCAGCCCCAGCATTTT. This CDR3, with the reference TRBV2 and TRBJ1-5 proteins standing in past its ends, gives the full variable domain EPEVTQTPSHQVTQMGQEVILRCVPISNHLYFYWYRQILGQKVEFLVSFYNNEISEKSEIFDDQFSVERPDGSNFTLKIRSTKLEDSAMYFCASSEEWGQPQHFGDGTRLSIL.